These T cell receptor beta chains were read from a single sample in a study of preoperative IRX-2 immunotherapy in early breast cancer. TCRdb keeps only in-frame clones here, not all; method: immunoSEQ multiplex PCR. This table has some 25,000 clones, around 87% appearing once. The material sequenced was tumor tissue, taken after IRX-2 immunotherapy. The receptors were sampled from a human donor with breast cancer. The CDR3 runs from the conserved cysteine through the conserved F or W. Fields, in order: CDR3 length, clone size, D gene, J gene, V gene, CDR3 DNA, CDR3 protein. The D gene is left open where the match is weak. Not every row has a clone size; where given, it reads once, few, many or a size class.

CDR3 length: 12
clone size: .
D gene: TRBD1
J gene: TRBJ2-7
V gene: TRBV6-4
CDR3 DNA: TGTGCCAGCAGTGCAGGGACAGGCGAGCAGTACTTC
CDR3 protein: CASSAGTGEQYF

CDR3 length: 13
clone size: .
D gene: TRBD1
J gene: TRBJ2-7
V gene: TRBV18
CDR3 DNA: TGTGCCAGCTCAGGGGACAGGGCCTACGAGCAGTACTTC
CDR3 protein: CASSGDRAYEQYF

CDR3 length: 15
clone size: once
D gene: .
J gene: TRBJ2-2
V gene: TRBV5-1
CDR3 DNA: TGCGCCAGCAGCTTAACGGACCATCTATCCGGGGAGCTGTTTTTT
CDR3 protein: CASSLTDHLSGELFF

CDR3 length: 14
clone size: .
D gene: .
J gene: TRBJ2-7
V gene: TRBV11-2
CDR3 DNA: TGTGCCAGCAGCACAGGACTGAGCTCCTACGAGCAGTACTTC
CDR3 protein: CASSTGLSSYEQYF

CDR3 length: 17
clone size: .
D gene: TRBD2
J gene: TRBJ2-1
V gene: TRBV18
CDR3 DNA: TGTGCCAGCTCACCACGGACTAGCGGGGGACTCTACAATGAGCAGTTCTTC
CDR3 protein: CASSPRTSGGLYNEQFF

CDR3 length: 15
clone size: .
D gene: TRBD2
J gene: TRBJ2-5
V gene: TRBV19
CDR3 DNA: TGTGCCAGTAGTATGGGACTAGCGGCCCAAGAGACCCAGTACTTC
CDR3 protein: CASSMGLAAQETQYF

CDR3 length: 12
clone size: .
D gene: .
J gene: TRBJ1-2
V gene: TRBV7-2
CDR3 DNA: TGTGCCAGCAGCTTAGGTCTGGGTGGCTACACCTTC
CDR3 protein: CASSLGLGGYTF

CDR3 length: 15
clone size: .
D gene: TRBD2
J gene: TRBJ2-5
V gene: TRBV4-1
CDR3 DNA: TGCGCCAGCAGTCCTCGACTAGCGGGACCGGAGACCCAGTACTTC
CDR3 protein: CASSPRLAGPETQYF

CDR3 length: 14
clone size: .
D gene: .
J gene: TRBJ2-7
V gene: TRBV6-1
CDR3 DNA: TGTGCCAGCAGTCCATCGACAGTCCTCTACGAGCAGTACTTC
CDR3 protein: CASSPSTVLYEQYF

CDR3 length: 15
clone size: once
D gene: TRBD1
J gene: TRBJ1-5
V gene: TRBV6-5
CDR3 DNA: TGTGCCAGCAGAAAGGACAGGGGGCAGGGGCAGCCCCAGCATTTT
CDR3 protein: CASRKDRGQGQPQHF

CDR3 length: 13
clone size: once
D gene: TRBD1
J gene: TRBJ2-1
V gene: TRBV5-1
CDR3 DNA: TGCGCCAGCAAATACAGGGGGGACAATGAGCAGTTCTTC
CDR3 protein: CASKYRGDNEQFF

CDR3 length: 14
clone size: .
D gene: .
J gene: TRBJ1-2
V gene: TRBV28
CDR3 DNA: TGTGCCAGCGGGGTAGGCAGGGAAATCTATGGCTACACCTTC
CDR3 protein: CASGVGREIYGYTF

CDR3 length: 14
clone size: .
D gene: .
J gene: TRBJ1-4
V gene: TRBV5-1
CDR3 DNA: TGCGCCAGCAGCTTGGCAGAGGAGGAGGAAAAACTGTTTTTT
CDR3 protein: CASSLAEEEEKLFF

CDR3 length: 15
clone size: .
D gene: TRBD2
J gene: TRBJ2-1
V gene: TRBV19
CDR3 DNA: TGTGCCAGTAGTATAGCTAGCGGGACAAGGCATGAGCAGTTCTTC
CDR3 protein: CASSIASGTRHEQFF

CDR3 length: 16
clone size: .
D gene: .
J gene: TRBJ2-2
V gene: TRBV2
CDR3 DNA: TGTGCCAGCAGTGGATCTGCTACGGGGAACACCGGGGAGCTGTTTTTT
CDR3 protein: CASSGSATGNTGELFF